This T cell receptor (beta chain) was sequenced in a study of cytomegalovirus exposure and HLA in healthy donors. Study-level findings and limits: Owing to their indistinguishability, certain V segments, notably TRBV6-2 and TRBV6-3, were excluded. Cytomegalovirus status was reportedly diagnosed by the classifier with high sensitivity and specificity.

With 60 Vbeta and 13 Jbeta primers, the PCR was carried out. TCRdb's copy holds only in-frame clones and misses some; the assay was immunoSEQ multiplex PCR. This sample yields about 130,000 clones, of which approximately 80% are seen a single time; 1.5% belongs to the top ten. On this clone itself: Its antigen is unidentified.

Between the trimmed V and J ends, which lost 4 bases and 0 bases, there was a span of 13 bases. CDR3 size: 16 residues. Germline V lookup: CDR1 SEHNR, CDR2 FQNEAQ (reference sequence). The sequence was obtained from a female donor in good health and CMV-seronegative. Specimen: PBMCs. This chain links TRBV7-9 with TRBJ2-1, with TRBD2 as a possible D gene (6 bases). The CDR3 region is CASSSFRGSSYNEQFF. The CDR3 DNA sequence: TGTGCCAGCAGCTCCTTTCGGGGGAGCTCCTACAATGAGCAGTTCTTC.